The sequence of this T cell receptor (beta chain) was determined in a study of blood T cell repertoires in COVID-19. Overall study: The analysed material was cDNA or gDNA that came from T cells, B-cell-depleted T cells, or PBMCs.

Germline-derived CDR1 and CDR2 are MNHEY and SVGEGT. V was pared by 3 bases and J by 3 bases, with 4 bases of the junction left unmatched. This CDR3 spans 14 amino acids. Study processing details: By means of reference gene primer amplification, nucleated cell counts were estimated. Data came from immunoSEQ multiplex PCR; TCRdb stores just in-frame clones and leaves some out. Clone size and V and J calls were adopted from that table, with D and trimming inferred from the DNA. The table records 150,000 to 200,000 clones, around 87% of them present only once. Sequenced material: peripheral blood. The source is an elderly woman with COVID-19, enrolled during active disease. The chain combines TRBV6-2 or TRBV6-3 with TRBJ2-7, with 8 bases identical to TRBD2. This CDR3 reads CASSYKRELYEQYF. The CDR3 DNA sequence: TGTGCCAGCAGTTATAAGCGGGAGCTCTACGAGCAGTACTTC.